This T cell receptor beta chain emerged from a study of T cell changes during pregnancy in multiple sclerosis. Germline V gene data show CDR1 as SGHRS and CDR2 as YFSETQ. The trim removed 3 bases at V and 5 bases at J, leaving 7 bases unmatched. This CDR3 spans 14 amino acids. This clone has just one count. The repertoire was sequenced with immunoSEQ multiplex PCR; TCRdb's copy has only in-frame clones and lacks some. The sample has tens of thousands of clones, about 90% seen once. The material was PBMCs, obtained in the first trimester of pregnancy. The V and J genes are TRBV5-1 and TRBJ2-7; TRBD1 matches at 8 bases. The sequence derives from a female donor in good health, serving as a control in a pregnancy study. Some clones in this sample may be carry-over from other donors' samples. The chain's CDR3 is CASSSQGAIDEQYF. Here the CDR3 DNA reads TGCGCCAGCAGCTCGCAGGGGGCTATCGACGAGCAGTACTTC.